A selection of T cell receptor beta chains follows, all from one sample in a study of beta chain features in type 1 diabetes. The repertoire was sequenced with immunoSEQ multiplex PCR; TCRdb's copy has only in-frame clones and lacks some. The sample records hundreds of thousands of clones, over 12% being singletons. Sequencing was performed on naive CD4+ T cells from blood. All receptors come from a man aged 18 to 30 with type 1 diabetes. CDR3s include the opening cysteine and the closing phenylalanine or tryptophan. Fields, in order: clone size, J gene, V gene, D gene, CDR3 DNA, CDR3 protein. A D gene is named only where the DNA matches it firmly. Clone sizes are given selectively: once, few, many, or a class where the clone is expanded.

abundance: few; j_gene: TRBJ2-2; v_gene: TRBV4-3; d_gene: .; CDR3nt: TGCGCCAGCAGCCCGGACGGGTTGGCCGGGGAGCTGTTTTTT; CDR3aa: CASSPDGLAGELFF
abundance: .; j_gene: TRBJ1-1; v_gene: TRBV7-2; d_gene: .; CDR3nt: TGTGCCAGCAGCTTAATGTGGGGGAACACTGAAGCTTTCTTT; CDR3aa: CASSLMWGNTEAFF
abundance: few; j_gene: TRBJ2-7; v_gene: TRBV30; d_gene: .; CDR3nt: TGTGCCTGGAGTGTTACTCGAGAGCAGTACTTC; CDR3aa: CAWSVTREQYF
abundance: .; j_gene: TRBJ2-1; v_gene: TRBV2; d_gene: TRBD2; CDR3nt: TGTGCCAGCAGTGAAAGGGGACTAGCGGGAGTCTCGTTTACAATACAGCAGTTCTTC; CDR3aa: CASSERGLAGVSFTIQQFF
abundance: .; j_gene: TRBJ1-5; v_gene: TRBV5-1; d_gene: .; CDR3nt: TGCGCCAGCAGCTTGGGTAGCCTAGGGCAGCCCCAGCATTTT; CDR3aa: CASSLGSLGQPQHF
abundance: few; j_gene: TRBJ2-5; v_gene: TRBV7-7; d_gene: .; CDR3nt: TGTGCTAGCAGCAGCGCGGGGGCGTACCAAGAGACCCAGTACTTC; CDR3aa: CASSSAGAYQETQYF
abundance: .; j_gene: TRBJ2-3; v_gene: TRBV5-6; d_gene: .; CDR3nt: TGTGCCAGCAGCCGGACAGACACAGATACGCAGTATTTT; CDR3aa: CASSRTDTDTQYF
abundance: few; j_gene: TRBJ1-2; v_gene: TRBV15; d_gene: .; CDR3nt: TGTGCCACCAAGTGGAGGGCAGAGCGTCCGGTTTGCGGCTACACCTTC; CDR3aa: CATKWRAERPVCGYTF
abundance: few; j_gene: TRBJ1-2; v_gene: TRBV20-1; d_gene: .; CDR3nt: TGCAGTGCTATTGGGAACGGCTACACCTTC; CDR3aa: CSAIGNGYTF
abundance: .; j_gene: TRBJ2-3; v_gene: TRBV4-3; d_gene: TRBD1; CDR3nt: TGCGCCAGCAGCCGGGACAGGGTCACAGATACGCAGTATTTT; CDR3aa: CASSRDRVTDTQYF
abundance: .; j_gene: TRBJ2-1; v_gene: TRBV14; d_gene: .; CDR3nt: TGTGCCAGCAGCCAGTCCCTTACTAGTGGGGAGCAGTTCTTC; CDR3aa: CASSQSLTSGEQFF
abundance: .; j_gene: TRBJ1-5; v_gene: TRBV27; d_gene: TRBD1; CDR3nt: TGTGCCAGCAGGCCCTGGGACAGGGGATTAGCGGGCAATCAGCCCCAGCATTTT; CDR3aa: CASRPWDRGLAGNQPQHF
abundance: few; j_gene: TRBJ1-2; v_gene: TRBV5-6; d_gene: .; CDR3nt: TGTGCCAGCAGCACTAGAATCGGCTATGGCTACACCTTC; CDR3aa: CASSTRIGYGYTF
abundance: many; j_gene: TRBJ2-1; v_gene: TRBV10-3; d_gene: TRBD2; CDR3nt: TGTGCCACGACTAGCGGGAGAAATGAGCAGTTCTTC; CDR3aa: CATTSGRNEQFF
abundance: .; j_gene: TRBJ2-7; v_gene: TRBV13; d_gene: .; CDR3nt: TGTGCCAGCAGCTCCCCGACAGGCATCGGCGAGCAGTACTTC; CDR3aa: CASSSPTGIGEQYF
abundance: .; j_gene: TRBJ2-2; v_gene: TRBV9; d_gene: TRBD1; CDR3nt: TGTGCCAGCAGCGGACCAACAGGGGGGAAAGCCGGGGAGCTGTTTTTT; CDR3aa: CASSGPTGGKAGELFF
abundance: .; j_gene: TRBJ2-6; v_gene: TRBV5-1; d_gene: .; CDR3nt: TGCGCCAGCAGAGATCGATCTGGGGCCAACGTCCTGACTTTC; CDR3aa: CASRDRSGANVLTF
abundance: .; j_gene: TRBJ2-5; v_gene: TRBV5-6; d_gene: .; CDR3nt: TGTGCCAGCAGCCCGCCTTGGGGGGCGCAAGAGACCCAGTACTTC; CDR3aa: CASSPPWGAQETQYF
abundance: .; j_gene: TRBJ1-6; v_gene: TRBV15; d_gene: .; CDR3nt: TGTGCCACCAGCAGTCCGGGGAGCTCCTATAATTCACCCCTCCACTTT; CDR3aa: CATSSPGSSYNSPLHF
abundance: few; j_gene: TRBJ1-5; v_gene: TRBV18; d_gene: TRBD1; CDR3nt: TGTGCCAGCTCCCAGACAGGGGAAAATCAGCCCCAGCATTTT; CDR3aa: CASSQTGENQPQHF
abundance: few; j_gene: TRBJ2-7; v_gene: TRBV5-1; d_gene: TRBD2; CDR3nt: TGCGCCAGCACCGTAATGACTAGCGCAACCTACGAGCAGTACTTC; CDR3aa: CASTVMTSATYEQYF
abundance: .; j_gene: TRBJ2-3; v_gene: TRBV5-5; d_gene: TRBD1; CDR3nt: TGTGCCAGCAGCTTGGCGGGGGACAGGGGAGGAGATACGCAGTATTTT; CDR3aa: CASSLAGDRGGDTQYF
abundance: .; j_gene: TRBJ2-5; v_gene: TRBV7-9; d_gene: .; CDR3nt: TGTGCCAGCAGCTTAATAGGCCCGACGGAGACCCAGTACTTC; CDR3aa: CASSLIGPTETQYF
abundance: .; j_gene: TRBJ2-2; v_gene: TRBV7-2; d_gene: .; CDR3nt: TGTGCCAGCAGCTTACAGGGACTCGCAAACACCGGGGAGCTGTTTTTT; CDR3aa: CASSLQGLANTGELFF
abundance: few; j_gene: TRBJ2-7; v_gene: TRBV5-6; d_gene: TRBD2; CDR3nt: TGTGCCAGCAGCTTCCGCGGGAGATCGTACGAGCAGTACTTC; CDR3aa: CASSFRGRSYEQYF
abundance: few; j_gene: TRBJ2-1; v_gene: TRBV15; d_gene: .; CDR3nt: TGTGCCACCAGCAGAGATCCCGTGGGCTCCTACAATGAGCAGTTCTTC; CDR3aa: CATSRDPVGSYNEQFF
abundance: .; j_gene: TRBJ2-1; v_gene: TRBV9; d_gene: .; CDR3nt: TGTGCCAGCAGCGCGCCTGCGGGCAGGCGACAATACAATGAGCAGTTCTTC; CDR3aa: CASSAPAGRRQYNEQFF
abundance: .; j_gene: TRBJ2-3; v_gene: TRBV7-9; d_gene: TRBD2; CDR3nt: TGTGCCAGCAGCTCCGGGACTAGCGCTTATACGCAGTATTTT; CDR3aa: CASSSGTSAYTQYF
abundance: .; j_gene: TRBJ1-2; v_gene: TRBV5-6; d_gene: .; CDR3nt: TGTGCCAGCAGCCCAGGCCGCGATAAGGGAGGCTACACCTTC; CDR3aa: CASSPGRDKGGYTF
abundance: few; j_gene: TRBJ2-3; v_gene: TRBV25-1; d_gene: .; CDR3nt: TGTGCCAGCAGTGGCCCCCGGTCCACAGATACGCAGTATTTT; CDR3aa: CASSGPRSTDTQYF
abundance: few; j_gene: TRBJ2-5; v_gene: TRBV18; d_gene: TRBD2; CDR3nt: TGTGCCAGCTCACCCGGACTAGGAGAGACCCAGTACTTC; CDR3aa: CASSPGLGETQYF
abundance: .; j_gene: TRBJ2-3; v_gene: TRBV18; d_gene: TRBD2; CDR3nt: TGTGCCAGCTCACCACCGGTTTCGGCTAGCGGGAACACAGATACGCAGTATTTT; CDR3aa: CASSPPVSASGNTDTQYF
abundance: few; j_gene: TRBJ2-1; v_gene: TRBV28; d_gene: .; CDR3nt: TGTGCCAGCAGTTTATCAGGGGATGAGCAGTTCTTC; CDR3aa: CASSLSGDEQFF
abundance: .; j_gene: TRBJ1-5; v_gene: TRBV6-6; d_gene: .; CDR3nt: TGTGCCAGCATTTCTTTACCACAGGATAACAATCAGCCCCAGCATTTT; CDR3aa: CASISLPQDNNQPQHF